Below, one T cell receptor (beta chain) is given with its context. The data were taken from a study of blood T cell repertoires in COVID-19. Study-wide background: Donors in the United States, Italy and Spain gave samples during acute or convalescent COVID-19. PBMCs, B-cell-depleted T cells, or T cells were the source of the cDNA or gDNA that made up the material.

A Seattle source enrolled patients during active infection and followed them longitudinally. This CDR3 is built from 15 residues. The germline V gene has CDR1 MDHEN and CDR2 SYDVKM. In the original workflow: The assay estimated nucleated cells by amplifying reference gene primers. Using immunoSEQ multiplex PCR, the repertoire was profiled, and TCRdb retains in-frame clones only, with some absent. V and J calls and clone size are as listed in that table; D and trimming were resolved from the DNA. The table lists more than 300,000 clones, over 70% of them singletons, with around 6% in the top ten. Material for sequencing was peripheral blood. V is TRBV28 and J is TRBJ2-4; TRBD2 agrees at 12 bases. This sequence was found in a woman aged 45-65 years with COVID-19, enrolled during active disease. CDR3 sequence reads: CGTGASGRAINIQYF. In DNA form, the CDR3 reads TGTGGTACTGGGGCTAGCGGGAGGGCGATTAACATTCAGTACTTC.